These 5 T cell receptor beta chains came from one sample sequenced in a study of T-cell memory formation after mild COVID-19. TCRdb used MiXCR to reprocess the 5' RACE reads, holding one entry per CDR3 protein. The data contain about 140,000 distinct CDR3 sequences, 11% to 15% of them singletons. Sequencing was performed on PBMCs or a T cell subset sorted from them (not recorded which). The receptors were sampled from an adult woman who had mild COVID-19 (a few samples of this study predate the infection). Cell type and time point are not known.

This clonotype was observed a few times. This chain uses TRBV4-1 with TRBJ2-1, with D tentatively TRBD1 or TRBD2 (5 bases each). Trimming removed 4 bases at V and 9 bases at J, with 16 bases between. The CDR3 is 14 amino acids. Germline-derived CDR1 and CDR2 are MGHRA and YSYEKL. CDR3 sequence (DNA): TGCGCCAGCAGCCTTGGAGAGGGCCAGGGTGAGCAGTTCTTC. Encoded protein: CASSLGEGQGEQFF.

The chain recombines TRBV12-3 or TRBV12-4 with TRBJ2-7, with a tentative D call TRBD2 (6 bases). V was trimmed by 7 bases and J by 5 bases, leaving 18 bases between them. This CDR3 is 14 amino acids long. CDR3 bases: TGTGCCAGCACTTTGGGGGGTTCCGTGAACGAGCAGTACTTC. Translating it yields CASTLGGSVNEQYF.

This clonotype was observed a handful of times. DNA for the CDR3: TGTGCCAGCAGCCCCGGGACACCCTCCTACGAGCAGTACTTC. It is translated as CASSPGTPSYEQYF. This chain joins TRBV9 and TRBJ2-7; weak D call: TRBD1 (6 bases). Deletions cut 4 bases from V and 0 bases from J, with 11 bases between. The CDR3 runs to 14 residues. Germline V gives CDR1 SGDLS, CDR2 YYNGEE.

This clonotype was recorded a few times. The rearrangement links TRBV15 to TRBJ2-7, with D maybe TRBD2 (5 bases). CDR1 LNHNV and CDR2 YYDKDF come from the germline V gene (reference sequence). V was cut by 3 bases and J by 2 bases, with 11 bases left in between. The CDR3 length is 14 residues. The CDR3 region has the DNA TGTGCCACCAGCAGTACTAGATTCCCCTACGAGCAGTACTTC. Translated: CATSSTRFPYEQYF.

V usage is TRBV27 and J usage is TRBJ2-7, with D possibly TRBD1 on 6 matching bases. Trimming took 7 bases from V and 3 from J, leaving 13 bases between them. CDR1 MNHEY and CDR2 SMNVEV come from the germline V gene (reference sequence). The CDR3 totals 13 residues. CDR3 sequence: CASKRTADYEQYF. The CDR3 bases are TGTGCCAGCAAGCGGACAGCCGACTACGAGCAGTACTTC.